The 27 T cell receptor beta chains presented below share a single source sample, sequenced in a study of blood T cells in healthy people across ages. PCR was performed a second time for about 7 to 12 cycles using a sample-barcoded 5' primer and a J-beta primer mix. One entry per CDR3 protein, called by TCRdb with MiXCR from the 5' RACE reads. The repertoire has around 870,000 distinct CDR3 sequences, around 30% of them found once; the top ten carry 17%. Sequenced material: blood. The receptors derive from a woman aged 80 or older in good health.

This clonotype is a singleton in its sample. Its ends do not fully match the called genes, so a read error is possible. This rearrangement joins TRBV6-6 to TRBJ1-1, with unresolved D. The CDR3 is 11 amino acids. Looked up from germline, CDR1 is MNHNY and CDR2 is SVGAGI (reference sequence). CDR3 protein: CAGSSSAEAFF. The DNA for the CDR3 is TGTGCCGGCAGTTCTAGTGCTGAAGCTTTCTTT.

CDR3 sequence reads: CASSPPRQGASGNQPQHF. The CDR3 DNA follows: TGTGCCAGCAGTCCACCTCGACAGGGGGCGAGTGGCAATCAGCCCCAGCATTTT. The rearrangement joins TRBV6-2 or TRBV6-3 to TRBJ1-5; 10 bases are a match to TRBD1. J gave up 2 bases and V 5 bases, and 12 bases lay outside the gene matches. Per the germline V gene, CDR1 is MNHEY and CDR2 is SVGEGT. The CDR3 totals 18 residues.

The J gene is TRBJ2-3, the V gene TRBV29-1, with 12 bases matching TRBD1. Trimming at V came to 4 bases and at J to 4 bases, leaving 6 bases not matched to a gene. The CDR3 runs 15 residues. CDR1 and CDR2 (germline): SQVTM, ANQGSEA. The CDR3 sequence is CSVVGGQGAADTQYF. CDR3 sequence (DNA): TGCAGCGTTGTGGGGGGACAGGGGGCAGCAGATACGCAGTATTTT.

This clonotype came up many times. The chain's CDR3 is CASSLQQLNEQFF. CDR3 in DNA: TGTGCCAGCAGCCTCCAACAACTAAATGAGCAGTTCTTC. The rearrangement uses TRBV5-5 and TRBJ2-1; D unresolved. Trimming took off 4 bases at V and 7 bases at J, with 12 bases between the two ends. The CDR3 runs to 13 residues. Germline CDR1 and CDR2: SGHKS and YYEKEE (reference sequence).

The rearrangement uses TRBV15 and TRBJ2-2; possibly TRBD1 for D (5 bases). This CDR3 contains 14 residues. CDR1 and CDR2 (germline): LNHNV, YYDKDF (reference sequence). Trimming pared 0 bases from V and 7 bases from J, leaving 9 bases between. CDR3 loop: CATSREGAIGELFF. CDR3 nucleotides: TGTGCCACCAGCAGAGAAGGGGCGATCGGGGAGCTGTTTTTT.

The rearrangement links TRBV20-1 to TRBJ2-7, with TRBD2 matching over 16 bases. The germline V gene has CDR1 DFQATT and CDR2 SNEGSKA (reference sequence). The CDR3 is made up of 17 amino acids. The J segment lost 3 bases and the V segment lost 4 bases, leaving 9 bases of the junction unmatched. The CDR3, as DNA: TGCAGTGCTACTTCCGGGACTAGCGGGGGGGCCGGCTACGAGCAGTACTTC. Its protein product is CSATSGTSGGAGYEQYF.

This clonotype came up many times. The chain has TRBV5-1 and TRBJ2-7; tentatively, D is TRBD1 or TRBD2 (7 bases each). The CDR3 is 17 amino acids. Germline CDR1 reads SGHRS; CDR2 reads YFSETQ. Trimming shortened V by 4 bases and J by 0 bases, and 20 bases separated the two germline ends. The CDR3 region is CASSLGGDSWSSYEQYF. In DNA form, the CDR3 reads TGCGCCAGCAGCCTGGGGGGGGACAGCTGGAGCTCCTACGAGCAGTACTTC.

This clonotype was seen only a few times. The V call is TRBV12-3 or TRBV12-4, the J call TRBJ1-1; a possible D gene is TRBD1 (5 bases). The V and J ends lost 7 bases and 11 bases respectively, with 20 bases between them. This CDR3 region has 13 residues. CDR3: CASNGHAEIRAFF. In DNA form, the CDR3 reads TGTGCCAGCAACGGACACGCGGAGATTAGGGCTTTCTTT.

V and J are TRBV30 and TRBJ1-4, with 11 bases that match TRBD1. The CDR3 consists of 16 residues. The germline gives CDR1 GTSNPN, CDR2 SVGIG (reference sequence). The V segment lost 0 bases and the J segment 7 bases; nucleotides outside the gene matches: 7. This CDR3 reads CAWSVPAGTGGEKLFF. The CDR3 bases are TGTGCCTGGAGTGTACCGGCCGGGACAGGGGGTGAAAAACTGTTTTTT.

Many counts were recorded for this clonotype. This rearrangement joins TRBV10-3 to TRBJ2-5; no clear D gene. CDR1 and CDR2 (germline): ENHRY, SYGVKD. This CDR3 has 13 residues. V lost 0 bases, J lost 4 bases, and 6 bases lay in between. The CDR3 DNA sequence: TGTGCCATCAGTGAGTCGGGTCGAGAGACCCAGTACTTC. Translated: CAISESGRETQYF.

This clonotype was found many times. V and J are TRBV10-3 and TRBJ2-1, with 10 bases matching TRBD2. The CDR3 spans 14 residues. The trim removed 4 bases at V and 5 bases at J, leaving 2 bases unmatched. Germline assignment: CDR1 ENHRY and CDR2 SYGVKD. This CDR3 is CAISGLAGDNEQFF. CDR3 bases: TGTGCCATCAGTGGTCTAGCGGGGGACAATGAGCAGTTCTTC.

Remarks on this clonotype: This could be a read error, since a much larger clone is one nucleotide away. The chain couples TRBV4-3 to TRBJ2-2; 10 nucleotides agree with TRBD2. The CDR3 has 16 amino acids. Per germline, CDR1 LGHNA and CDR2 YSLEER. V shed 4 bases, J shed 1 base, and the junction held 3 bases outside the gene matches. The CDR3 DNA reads TGCGCCAGCAGCCGCGGACTAGCGGAGAACACCGGGGAGCTGTTTTTT. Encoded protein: CASSRGLAENTGELFF.

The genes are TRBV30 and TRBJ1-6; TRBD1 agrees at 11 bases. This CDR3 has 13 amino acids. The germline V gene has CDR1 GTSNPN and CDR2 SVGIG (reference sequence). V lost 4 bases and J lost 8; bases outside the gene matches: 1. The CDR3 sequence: CAWKGQGDSPLHF. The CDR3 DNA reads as TGTGCCTGGAAGGGACAGGGGGATTCACCCCTCCACTTT.

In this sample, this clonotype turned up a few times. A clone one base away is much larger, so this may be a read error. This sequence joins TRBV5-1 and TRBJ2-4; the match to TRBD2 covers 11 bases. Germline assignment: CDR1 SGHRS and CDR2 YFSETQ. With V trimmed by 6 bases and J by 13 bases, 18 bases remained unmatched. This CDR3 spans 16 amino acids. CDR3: CASTQAGTSGYNEQYF. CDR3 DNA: TGCGCCAGCACCCAGGCCGGGACTAGCGGATACAATGAGCAGTACTTC.

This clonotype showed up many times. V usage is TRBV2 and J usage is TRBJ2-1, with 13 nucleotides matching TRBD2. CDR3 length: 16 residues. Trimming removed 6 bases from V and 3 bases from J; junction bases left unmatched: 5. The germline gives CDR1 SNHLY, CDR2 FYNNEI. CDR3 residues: CASSWTSGGNYNEQFF. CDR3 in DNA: TGTGCCAGCAGCTGGACTAGCGGGGGTAACTACAATGAGCAGTTCTTC.

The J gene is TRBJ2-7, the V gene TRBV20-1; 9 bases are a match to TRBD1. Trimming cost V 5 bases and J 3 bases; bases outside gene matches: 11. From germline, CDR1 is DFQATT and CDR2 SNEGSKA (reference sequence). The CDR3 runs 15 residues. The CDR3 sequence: CSASNRGQSGYEQYF. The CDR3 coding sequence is TGCAGTGCTTCAAACAGGGGGCAGTCTGGCTACGAGCAGTACTTC.

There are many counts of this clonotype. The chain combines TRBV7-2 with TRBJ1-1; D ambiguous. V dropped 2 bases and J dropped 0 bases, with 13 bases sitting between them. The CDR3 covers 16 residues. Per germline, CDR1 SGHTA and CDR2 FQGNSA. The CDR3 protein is CASSLSPGGMNTEAFF. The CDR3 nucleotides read TGTGCCAGCAGCTTATCCCCGGGCGGCATGAACACTGAAGCTTTCTTT.

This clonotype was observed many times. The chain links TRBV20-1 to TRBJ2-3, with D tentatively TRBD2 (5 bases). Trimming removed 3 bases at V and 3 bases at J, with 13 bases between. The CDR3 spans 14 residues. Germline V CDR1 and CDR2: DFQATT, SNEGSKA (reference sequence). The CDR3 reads CSASGLAWTDTQYF. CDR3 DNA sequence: TGCAGTGCTAGCGGTCTAGCTTGGACAGATACGCAGTATTTT.

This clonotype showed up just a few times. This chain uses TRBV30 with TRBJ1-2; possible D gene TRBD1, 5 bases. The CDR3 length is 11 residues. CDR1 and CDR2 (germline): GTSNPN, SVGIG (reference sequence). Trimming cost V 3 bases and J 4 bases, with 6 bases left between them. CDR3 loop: CAWSGTYGYTF. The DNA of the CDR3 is TGTGCCTGGAGCGGGACCTATGGCTACACCTTC.

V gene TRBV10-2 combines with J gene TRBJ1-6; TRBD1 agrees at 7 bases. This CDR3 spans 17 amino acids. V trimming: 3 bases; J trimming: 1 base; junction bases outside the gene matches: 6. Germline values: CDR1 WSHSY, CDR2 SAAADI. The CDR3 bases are TGCGCCAGCAGTGACTCAGACAGGGTGTCCTATAATTCACCCCTCCACTTT. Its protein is CASSDSDRVSYNSPLHF.

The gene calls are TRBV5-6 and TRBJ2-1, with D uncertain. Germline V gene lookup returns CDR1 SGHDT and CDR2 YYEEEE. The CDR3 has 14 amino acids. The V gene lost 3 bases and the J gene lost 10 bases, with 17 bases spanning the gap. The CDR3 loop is CASSSMVSGSEQFF. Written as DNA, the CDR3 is TGTGCCAGCAGCTCAATGGTATCTGGGTCGGAGCAGTTCTTC.

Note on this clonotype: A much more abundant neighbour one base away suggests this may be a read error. This chain's CDR3 is CAWNSRGSYEQYF. The CDR3 nucleotides read TGTGCCTGGAATAGCAGGGGATCCTACGAGCAGTACTTC. The rearrangement links TRBV30 to TRBJ2-7; D might be TRBD1 (6 bases). Germline CDR1 and CDR2: GTSNPN and SVGIG (reference sequence). V lost 4 bases to trimming and J lost 1 base, with 11 bases between them. The CDR3 has 13 amino acids.

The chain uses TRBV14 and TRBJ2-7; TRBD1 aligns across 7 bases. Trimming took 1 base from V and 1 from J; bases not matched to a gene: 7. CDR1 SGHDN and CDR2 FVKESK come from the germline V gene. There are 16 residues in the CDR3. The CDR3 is CASSQGGRGPSYEQYF. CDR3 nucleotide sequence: TGTGCCAGCAGCCAAGGCGGTAGGGGGCCTTCCTACGAGCAGTACTTC.

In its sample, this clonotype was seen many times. The CDR3 DNA reads TGCAGTGCTAGAGATCGTCAAGGATACTACGAGCAGTACTTC. Translated, it gives CSARDRQGYYEQYF. The chain combines TRBV20-1 with TRBJ2-7, with D unclear. The CDR3 is 14 residues long. V lost 0 bases and J 3 bases, leaving 12 bases between the germline ends. The germline V gene encodes CDR1 DFQATT and CDR2 SNEGSKA (reference sequence).

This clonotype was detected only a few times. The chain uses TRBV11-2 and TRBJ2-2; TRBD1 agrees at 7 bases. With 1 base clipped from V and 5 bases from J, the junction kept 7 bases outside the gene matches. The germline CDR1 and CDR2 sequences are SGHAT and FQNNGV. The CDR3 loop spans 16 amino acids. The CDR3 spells CASSLGQGPGTGELFF. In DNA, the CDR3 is TGTGCCAGCAGCTTAGGACAGGGACCGGGGACCGGGGAGCTGTTTTTT.

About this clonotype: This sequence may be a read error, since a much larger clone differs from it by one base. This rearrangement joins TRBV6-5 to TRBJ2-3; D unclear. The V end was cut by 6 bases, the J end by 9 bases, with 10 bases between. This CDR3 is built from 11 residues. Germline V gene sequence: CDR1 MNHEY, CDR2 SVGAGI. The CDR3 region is CASRVFATQYF. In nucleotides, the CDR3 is TGTGCCAGCAGGGTCTTCGCGACGCAGTATTTT.

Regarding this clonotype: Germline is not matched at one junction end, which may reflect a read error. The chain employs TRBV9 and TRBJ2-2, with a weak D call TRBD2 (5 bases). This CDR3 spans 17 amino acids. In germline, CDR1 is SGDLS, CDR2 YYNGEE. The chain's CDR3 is CASSASVRTGNTGERFF. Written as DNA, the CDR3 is TGTGCCAGCAGCGCCAGTGTTAGGACGGGAAACACCGGGGAGCGGTTTTTT.